A selection of T cell receptor beta chains follows, all from one sample in a study of T cell changes during pregnancy in multiple sclerosis. TCRdb keeps only in-frame clones here, not all; method: immunoSEQ multiplex PCR. Of some 19,000 clones in the sample, 88% were seen once. Sequences were derived from CD8+ T cells from peripheral blood mononuclear cells, sampled after pregnancy. These receptors all come from a female donor in good health, enrolled as a control in a pregnancy study. Each CDR3 is given with its conserved first and last residue. Fields, in order: clone size, D gene, CDR3 length, J gene, V gene, CDR3 protein, CDR3 DNA. The D gene is left open where the match is weak. Clone size is given for some rows only: seen once, a few or many times, or a class if the clone is expanded.

>NA|TRBD1|16|TRBJ2-5|TRBV6-6
CASSWGQEVMLGTQYF
TGTGCCAGCAGCTGGGGACAGGAGGTGATGTTGGGGACCCAGTACTTC
>NA|NA|13|TRBJ2-7|TRBV6-6
CASSSGGLDEQYF
TGTGCCAGCAGTTCCGGAGGCTTGGACGAGCAGTACTTC
>NA|NA|14|TRBJ1-5|TRBV19
CASSIDLEDQPQHF
TGTGCCAGTAGTATAGATCTAGAGGATCAGCCCCAGCATTTT
>NA|NA|14|TRBJ1-3|TRBV11-3
CASSLVGSGNTIYF
TGTGCCAGCAGCTTAGTCGGCTCTGGAAACACCATATATTTT
>NA|NA|14|TRBJ1-1|TRBV6-1
CASSVYRMNTEAFF
TGTGCCAGCAGCGTATACAGGATGAACACTGAAGCTTTCTTT
>few|NA|14|TRBJ1-1|TRBV5-1
CASSFRVGSTEAFF
TGCGCCAGCAGCTTCAGGGTTGGTAGCACTGAAGCTTTCTTT
>NA|TRBD2|13|TRBJ2-3|TRBV19
CAVGRGAADTQYF
TGTGCCGTAGGGCGGGGGGCAGCCGATACGCAGTATTTT
>NA|NA|10|TRBJ1-1|TRBV2
CASSGFQAFF
TGTGCCAGCAGTGGGTTTCAGGCTTTCTTT
>NA|NA|15|TRBJ2-2|TRBV6-4
CASSPGNTNTGELFF
TGTGCCAGCAGTCCGGGGAACACTAACACCGGGGAGCTGTTTTTT
>NA|TRBD1|15|TRBJ2-1|TRBV5-1
CASSSDLRGQNEQFF
TGCGCCAGCAGCTCCGACCTCAGGGGGCAAAATGAGCAGTTCTTC
>NA|TRBD1|12|TRBJ1-2|TRBV5-8
CASSLEIRGRTF
TGTGCCAGCAGCTTGGAAATCAGGGGGCGGACCTTC
>NA|NA|19|TRBJ1-2|TRBV4-3
CASSQERDTGNLANYGYTF
TGCGCCAGCAGCCAGGAACGGGACACTGGGAACTTAGCTAACTATGGCTACACCTTC
>NA|NA|18|TRBJ1-2|TRBV7-2
CASSLVFLSGREEGGYTF
TGTGCCAGCAGCTTAGTGTTCCTAAGTGGCAGGGAGGAGGGTGGCTACACCTTC
>NA|TRBD1|15|TRBJ2-3|TRBV6-5
CASSWDRASTDTQYF
TGTGCCAGCAGCTGGGACAGGGCAAGCACAGATACGCAGTATTTT
>NA|NA|14|TRBJ2-5|TRBV11-1
CASSLLVPQETQYF
TGTGCCAGCAGCTTACTCGTCCCCCAAGAGACCCAGTACTTC
>NA|NA|13|TRBJ2-1|TRBV6-6
CASSYGGADEQFF
TGTGCCAGCAGTTACGGGGGGGCCGATGAGCAGTTCTTC
>NA|TRBD2|17|TRBJ2-2|TRBV5-1
CASSEWTSGGLTGELFF
TGCGCCAGCAGCGAATGGACTAGCGGGGGGCTCACCGGGGAGCTGTTTTTT
>NA|TRBD1|14|TRBJ1-1|TRBV27
CASSLTGGRTEAFF
TGTGCCAGCAGTTTGACAGGGGGTAGGACTGAAGCTTTCTTT
>NA|TRBD2|16|TRBJ2-3|TRBV19
CASSPGLAGDTDTQYF
TGTGCCAGTAGTCCGGGACTAGCGGGGGACACAGATACGCAGTATTTT
>NA|NA|15|TRBJ2-7|TRBV9
CASSEGWGGGDEQYF
TGTGCCAGCAGCGAGGGGTGGGGGGGCGGAGACGAGCAGTACTTC
>NA|NA|11|TRBJ1-2|TRBV6-6
CASTENYGYTF
TGTGCCAGCACGGAGAACTATGGCTACACCTTC
>NA|NA|14|TRBJ2-7|TRBV11-3
CASSSRQEPYEQYF
TGTGCCAGCAGCTCACGACAGGAACCCTACGAGCAGTACTTC
>once|TRBD2|15|TRBJ2-3|TRBV6-4
CASSDSGGASDTQYF
TGTGCCAGCAGCGATAGCGGGGGGGCCTCAGATACGCAGTATTTT
>NA|NA|17|TRBJ1-5|TRBV4-2
CASSQAVDSLSNQPQHF
TGTGCCAGCAGCCAAGCGGTCGACAGTCTTAGCAATCAGCCCCAGCATTTT
>once|NA|15|TRBJ2-7|TRBV5-6
CASSLNPGSSYEQYF
TGTGCCAGCAGCTTAAACCCAGGCAGCTCCTACGAGCAGTACTTC
>NA|TRBD2|15|TRBJ2-7|TRBV7-3
CASSSTSGGAGEQYF
TGTGCCAGCAGCTCCACTAGCGGGGGGGCGGGAGAGCAGTACTTC
>medium-sized|NA|13|TRBJ1-1|TRBV7-8
CASSTGTPEVAFF
TGTGCCAGCAGCACTGGGACACCGGAGGTGGCTTTCTTT
>NA|NA|14|TRBJ2-3|TRBV5-6
CASSLEGGTDTQYF
TGTGCCAGCAGCCTTGAGGGCGGCACAGATACGCAGTATTTT
>NA|TRBD1|15|TRBJ2-7|TRBV19
CASSIEKTGIYEQYF
TGTGCCAGTAGTATAGAAAAGACAGGGATCTACGAGCAGTACTTC
>NA|NA|13|TRBJ2-3|TRBV15
CATSRTDGGTQYF
TGTGCCACCAGCAGAACGGACGGGGGTACGCAGTATTTT
>NA|NA|13|TRBJ2-7|TRBV10-3
CAITPGEAYEQYF
TGTGCCATCACCCCAGGGGAAGCGTACGAGCAGTACTTC
>NA|NA|15|TRBJ2-6|TRBV27
CASSPGSSGANVLTF
TGTGCCAGCAGTCCTGGTAGCTCTGGGGCCAACGTCCTGACTTTC
>once|TRBD1|16|TRBJ2-2|TRBV4-1
CASSHGQGKLTGELFF
TGCGCCAGCAGCCACGGACAGGGCAAGTTAACCGGGGAGCTGTTTTTT
>NA|NA|13|TRBJ1-1|TRBV6-5
CASSPGQADEAFF
TGTGCCAGCAGCCCAGGGCAGGCGGATGAAGCTTTCTTT
>NA|NA|12|TRBJ1-2|TRBV7-9
CASSHMTRSYTF
TGTGCCAGCAGCCACATGACAAGGAGCTACACCTTC
>NA|NA|15|TRBJ1-1|TRBV6-1
CASSEQAGEGTEAFF
TGTGCCAGCAGTGAACAAGCAGGGGAGGGGACTGAAGCTTTCTTT
>NA|NA|15|TRBJ1-3|TRBV25-1
CASSRDSVSGNTIYF
TGTGCCAGCTCCAGAGACAGCGTCTCTGGAAACACCATATATTTT
>NA|TRBD1|14|TRBJ1-1|TRBV6-5
CASSLGQGGTEAFF
TGTGCCAGCAGTCTGGGACAGGGGGGGACTGAAGCTTTCTTT
>NA|TRBD2|14|TRBJ2-7|TRBV9
CASSVGGGVDEQYF
TGTGCCAGCAGCGTAGGCGGGGGGGTCGACGAGCAGTACTTC
>NA|TRBD1|15|TRBJ2-7|TRBV5-8
CASSLSGGPTYEQYF
TGTGCCAGCAGCTTGTCAGGGGGCCCCACTTATGAGCAGTACTTC
>NA|TRBD1|18|TRBJ2-2|TRBV4-3
CASSPRRYGTGDGGELFF
TGCGCCAGCAGCCCACGACGGTACGGGACAGGGGACGGCGGGGAGCTGTTTTTT
>NA|TRBD1|15|TRBJ1-4|TRBV11-2
CASSLLQGANEKLFF
TGTGCCAGCAGCTTACTACAGGGGGCTAATGAAAAACTGTTTTTT
>few|TRBD1|14|TRBJ1-1|TRBV10-3
CAISVGDRGTEAFF
TGTGCCATCAGTGTCGGGGACAGGGGGACTGAAGCTTTCTTT
>NA|TRBD1|15|TRBJ2-7|TRBV6-5
CASRPGGQLSYEQYF
TGTGCCAGCAGGCCTGGGGGACAGTTATCCTACGAGCAGTACTTC
>NA|NA|16|TRBJ2-3|TRBV7-9
CASSLSETDITDTQYF
TGTGCCAGCAGCTTAAGTGAGACAGACATCACAGATACGCAGTATTTT
>NA|TRBD2|14|TRBJ2-2|TRBV4-1
CATSGSGGGGELFF
TGCGCCACCTCCGGATCGGGGGGGGGCGGGGAGCTGTTTTTT
>once|NA|13|TRBJ2-7|TRBV7-2
CASSLGGLQEQYF
TGTGCCAGCAGTCTCGGGGGGCTACAGGAGCAGTACTTC
>medium-sized|NA|12|TRBJ2-7|TRBV7-3
CASSLRGYEQYF
TGTGCCAGCAGCTTAAGAGGTTACGAGCAGTACTTC
>NA|TRBD1|13|TRBJ1-1|TRBV13
CASSLEGATEAFF
TGTGCCAGCAGCTTGGAGGGGGCCACTGAAGCTTTCTTT
>NA|TRBD1|16|TRBJ1-1|TRBV19
CASSIRDRGSHTEAFF
TGTGCCAGTAGTATCCGGGACAGGGGTTCGCACACTGAAGCTTTCTTT
>medium-sized|NA|16|TRBJ1-3|TRBV4-3
CASSQDWTEPGNTIYF
TGCGCCAGCAGCCAAGACTGGACAGAACCTGGAAACACCATATATTTT
>NA|TRBD1|16|TRBJ1-2|TRBV10-3
CAISGGDRGPDDGYTF
TGTGCCATCAGTGGGGGGGACAGGGGGCCCGATGATGGCTACACCTTC
>NA|NA|15|TRBJ2-1|TRBV4-1
CASSQQSGNYNEQFF
TGCGCCAGCAGCCAACAGTCAGGGAATTACAATGAGCAGTTCTTC
>NA|NA|15|TRBJ2-1|TRBV9
CASSVDYSSYNEQFF
TGTGCCAGCAGCGTAGATTACAGCTCCTACAATGAGCAGTTCTTC
>NA|NA|14|TRBJ2-5|TRBV27
CASKLSPREETQYF
TGTGCCAGCAAGTTGTCTCCCCGGGAAGAGACCCAGTACTTC